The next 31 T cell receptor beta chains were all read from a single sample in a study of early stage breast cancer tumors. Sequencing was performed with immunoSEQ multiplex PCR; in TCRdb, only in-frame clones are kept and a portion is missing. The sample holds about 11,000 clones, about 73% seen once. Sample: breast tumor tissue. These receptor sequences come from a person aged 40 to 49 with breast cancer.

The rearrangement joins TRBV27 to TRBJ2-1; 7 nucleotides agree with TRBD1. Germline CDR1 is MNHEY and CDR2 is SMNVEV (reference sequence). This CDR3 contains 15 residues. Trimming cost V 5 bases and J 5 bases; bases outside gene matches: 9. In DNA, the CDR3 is TGTGCCAGCAGTCCAACACCACAGGGGAACAATGAGCAGTTCTTC. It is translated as CASSPTPQGNNEQFF.

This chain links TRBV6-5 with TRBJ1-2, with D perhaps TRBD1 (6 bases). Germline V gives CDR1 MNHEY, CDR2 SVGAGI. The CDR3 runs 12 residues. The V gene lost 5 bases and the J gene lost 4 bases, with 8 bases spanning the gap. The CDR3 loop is CASSLQGYGYTF. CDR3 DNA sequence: TGTGCCAGCAGTCTACAGGGCTATGGCTACACCTTC.

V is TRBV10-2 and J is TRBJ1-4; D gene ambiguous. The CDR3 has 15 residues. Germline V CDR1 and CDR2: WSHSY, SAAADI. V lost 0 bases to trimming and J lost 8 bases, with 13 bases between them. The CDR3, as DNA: TGCGCCAGCAGTGAGTCGGAGGCCGCCATAGAAAAACTGTTTTTT. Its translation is CASSESEAAIEKLFF.

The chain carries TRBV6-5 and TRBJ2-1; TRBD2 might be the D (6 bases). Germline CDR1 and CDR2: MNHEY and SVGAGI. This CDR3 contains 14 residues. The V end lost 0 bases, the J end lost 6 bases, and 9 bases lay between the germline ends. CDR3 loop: CASSYSRGSNEQFF. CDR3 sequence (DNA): TGTGCCAGCAGTTACTCTCGGGGGAGCAATGAGCAGTTCTTC.

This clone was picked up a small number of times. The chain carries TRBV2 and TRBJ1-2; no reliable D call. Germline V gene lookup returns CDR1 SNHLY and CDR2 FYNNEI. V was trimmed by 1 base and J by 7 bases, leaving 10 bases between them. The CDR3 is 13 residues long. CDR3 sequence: CASSEVGRRGYTF. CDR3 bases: TGTGCCAGCAGTGAAGTAGGGCGTCGTGGCTACACCTTC. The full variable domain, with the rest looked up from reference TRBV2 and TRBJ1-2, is EPEVTQTPSHQVTQMGQEVILRCVPISNHLYFYWYRQILGQKVEFLVSFYNNEISEKSEIFDDQFSVERPDGSNFTLKIRSTKLEDSAMYFCASSEVGRRGYTFGSGTRLTVV.

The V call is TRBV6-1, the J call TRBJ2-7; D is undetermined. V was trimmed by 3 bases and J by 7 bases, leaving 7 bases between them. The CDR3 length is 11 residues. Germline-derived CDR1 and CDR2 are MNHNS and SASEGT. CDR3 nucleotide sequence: TGTGCCAGCAGTGATAACCAGGAGCAGTACTTC. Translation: CASSDNQEQYF.

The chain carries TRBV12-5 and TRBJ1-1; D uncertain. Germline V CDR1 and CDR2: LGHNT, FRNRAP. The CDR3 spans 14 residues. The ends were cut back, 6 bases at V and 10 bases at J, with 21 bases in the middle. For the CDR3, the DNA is TGTGCTAGTGGCTCCGATTGGGGTCCCCACGGAGCTTTCTTT. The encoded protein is CASGSDWGPHGAFF.

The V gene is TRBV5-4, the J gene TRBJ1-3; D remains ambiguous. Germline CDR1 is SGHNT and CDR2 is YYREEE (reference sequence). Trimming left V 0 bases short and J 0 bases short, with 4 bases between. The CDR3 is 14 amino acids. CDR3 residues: CASSLDISGNTIYF. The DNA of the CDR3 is TGTGCCAGCAGCTTGGACATCTCTGGAAACACCATATATTTT.

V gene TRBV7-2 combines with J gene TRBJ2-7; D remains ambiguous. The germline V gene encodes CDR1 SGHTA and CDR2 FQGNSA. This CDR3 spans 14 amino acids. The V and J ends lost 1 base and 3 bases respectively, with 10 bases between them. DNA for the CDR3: TGTGCCAGCAGCTTAGGGGGATACGGCTACGAGCAGTACTTC. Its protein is CASSLGGYGYEQYF.

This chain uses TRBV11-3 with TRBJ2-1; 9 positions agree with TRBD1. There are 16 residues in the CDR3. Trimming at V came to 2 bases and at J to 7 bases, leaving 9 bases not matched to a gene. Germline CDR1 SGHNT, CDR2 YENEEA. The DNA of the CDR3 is TGTGCCAGCAGCTTACGGGGACAGGGAAAGGGGAATGAGCAGTTCTTC. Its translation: CASSLRGQGKGNEQFF.

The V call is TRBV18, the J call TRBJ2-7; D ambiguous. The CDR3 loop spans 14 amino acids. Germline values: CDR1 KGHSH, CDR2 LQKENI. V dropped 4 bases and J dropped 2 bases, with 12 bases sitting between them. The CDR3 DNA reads TGTGCCAGCTCACGACCATCCCCCGCCTACGAGCAGTACTTC. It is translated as CASSRPSPAYEQYF.

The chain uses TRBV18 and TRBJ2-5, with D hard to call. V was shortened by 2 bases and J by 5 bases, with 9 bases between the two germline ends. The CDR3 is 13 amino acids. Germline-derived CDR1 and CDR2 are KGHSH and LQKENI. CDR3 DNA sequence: TGTGCCAGCTCACCAAAAAACTTCGAGACCCAGTACTTC. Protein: CASSPKNFETQYF.

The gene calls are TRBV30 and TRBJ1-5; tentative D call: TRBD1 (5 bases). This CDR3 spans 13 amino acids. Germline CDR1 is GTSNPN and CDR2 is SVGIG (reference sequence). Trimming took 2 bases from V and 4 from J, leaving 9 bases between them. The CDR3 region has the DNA TGTGCCTGGAGTCTGACAGAAAATCAGCCCCAGCATTTT. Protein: CAWSLTENQPQHF. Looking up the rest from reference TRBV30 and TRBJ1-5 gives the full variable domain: SQTIHQWPATLVQPVGSPLSLECTVEGTSNPNLYWYRQAAGRGLQLLFYSVGIGQISSEVPQNLSASRPQDRQFILSSKKLLLSDSGFYLCAWSLTENQPQHFGDGTRLSIL.

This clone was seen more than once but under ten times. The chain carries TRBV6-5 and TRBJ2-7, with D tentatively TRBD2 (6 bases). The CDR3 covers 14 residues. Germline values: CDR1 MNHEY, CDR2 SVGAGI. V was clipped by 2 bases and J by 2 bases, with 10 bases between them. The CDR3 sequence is CASSYLGLPYEQYF. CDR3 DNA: TGTGCCAGCAGTTACCTGGGACTTCCCTACGAGCAGTACTTC.

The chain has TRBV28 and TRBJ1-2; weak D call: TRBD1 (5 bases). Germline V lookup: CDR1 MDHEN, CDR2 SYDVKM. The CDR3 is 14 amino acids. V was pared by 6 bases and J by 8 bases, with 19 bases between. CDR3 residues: CASRLDPNGHGYTF. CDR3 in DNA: TGTGCCAGCAGGCTAGACCCTAACGGACACGGCTACACCTTC.

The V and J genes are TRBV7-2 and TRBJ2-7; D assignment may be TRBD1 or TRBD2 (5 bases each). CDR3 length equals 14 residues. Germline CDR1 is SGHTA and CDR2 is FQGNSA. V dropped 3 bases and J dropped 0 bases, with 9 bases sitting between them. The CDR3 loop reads CASSLMGPSYEQYF. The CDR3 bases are TGTGCCAGCAGCTTGATGGGACCCTCCTACGAGCAGTACTTC.

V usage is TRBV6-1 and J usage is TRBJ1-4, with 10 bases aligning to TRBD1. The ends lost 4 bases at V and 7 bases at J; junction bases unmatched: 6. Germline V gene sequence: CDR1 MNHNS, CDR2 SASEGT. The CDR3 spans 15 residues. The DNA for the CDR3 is TGTGCCAGCAGTGGGACAGGGGGGATGGGTGAAAAACTGTTTTTT. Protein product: CASSGTGGMGEKLFF.

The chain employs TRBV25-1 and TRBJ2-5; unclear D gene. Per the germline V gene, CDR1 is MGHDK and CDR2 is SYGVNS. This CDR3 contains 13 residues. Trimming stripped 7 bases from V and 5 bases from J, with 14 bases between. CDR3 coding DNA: TGTGCCAGCACCCCGATGGGGTTGGAGACCCAGTACTTC. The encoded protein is CASTPMGLETQYF.

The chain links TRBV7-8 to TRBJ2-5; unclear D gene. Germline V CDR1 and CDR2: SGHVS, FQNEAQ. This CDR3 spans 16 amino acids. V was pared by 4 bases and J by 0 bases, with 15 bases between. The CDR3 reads CASSSSAAGYQETQYF. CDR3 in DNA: TGTGCCAGCAGCTCCAGCGCGGCTGGGTACCAAGAGACCCAGTACTTC.

The CDR3 DNA sequence: TGTGCCTGGAGTGTAGGACTCTCTGGGGCCAACGTCCTGACTTTC. It codes for CAWSVGLSGANVLTF. This chain links TRBV30 with TRBJ2-6; possibly TRBD2 for D (5 bases). V lost 0 bases to trimming and J lost 0 bases, with 6 bases between them. Germline lookup yields CDR1 GTSNPN and CDR2 SVGIG (reference sequence). The CDR3 sequence is 15 residues long.

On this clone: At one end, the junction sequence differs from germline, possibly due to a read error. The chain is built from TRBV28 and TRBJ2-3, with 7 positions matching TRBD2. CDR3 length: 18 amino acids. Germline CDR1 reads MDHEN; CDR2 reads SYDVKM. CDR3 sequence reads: CVSSLHLAAHLNTDTQYF. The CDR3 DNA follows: TGTGTCAGCAGTTTACACCTAGCGGCACACCTTAATACAGATACGCAGTATTTT.

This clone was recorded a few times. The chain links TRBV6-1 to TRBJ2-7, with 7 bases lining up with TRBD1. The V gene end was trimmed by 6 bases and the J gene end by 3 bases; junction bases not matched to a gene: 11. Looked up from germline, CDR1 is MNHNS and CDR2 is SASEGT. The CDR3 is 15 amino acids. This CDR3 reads CASSRTPGQNYEQYF. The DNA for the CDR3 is TGTGCCAGCAGCAGGACACCGGGACAGAACTACGAGCAGTACTTC.

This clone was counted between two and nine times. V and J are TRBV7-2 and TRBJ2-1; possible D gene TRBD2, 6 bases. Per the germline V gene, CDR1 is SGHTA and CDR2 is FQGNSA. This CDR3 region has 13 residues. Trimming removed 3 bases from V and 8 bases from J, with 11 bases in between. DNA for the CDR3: TGTGCCAGCAGCTTTCCGGGAGTGGATGAGCAGTTCTTC. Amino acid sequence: CASSFPGVDEQFF.

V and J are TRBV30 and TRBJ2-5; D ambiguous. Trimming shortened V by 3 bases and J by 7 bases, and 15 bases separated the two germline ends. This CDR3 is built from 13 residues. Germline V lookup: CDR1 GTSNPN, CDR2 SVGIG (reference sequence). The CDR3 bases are TGTGCCTGGAGCCCCGGCTTCGAAGGGACCCAGTACTTC. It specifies CAWSPGFEGTQYF. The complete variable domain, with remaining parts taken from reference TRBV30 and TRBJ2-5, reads SQTIHQWPATLVQPVGSPLSLECTVEGTSNPNLYWYRQAAGRGLQLLFYSVGIGQISSEVPQNLSASRPQDRQFILSSKKLLLSDSGFYLCAWSPGFEGTQYFGPGTRLLVL.

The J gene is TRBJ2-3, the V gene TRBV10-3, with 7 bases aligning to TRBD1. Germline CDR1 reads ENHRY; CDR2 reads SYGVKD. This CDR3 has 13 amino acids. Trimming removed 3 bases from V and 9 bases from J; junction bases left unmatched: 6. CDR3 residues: CAISERQGDTQYF. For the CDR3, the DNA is TGTGCCATCAGTGAACGCCAGGGGGACACGCAGTATTTT.

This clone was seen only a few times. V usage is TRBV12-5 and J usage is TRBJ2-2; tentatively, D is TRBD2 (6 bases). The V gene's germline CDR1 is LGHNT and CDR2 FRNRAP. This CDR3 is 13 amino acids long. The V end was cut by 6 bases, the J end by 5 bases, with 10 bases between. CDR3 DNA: TGTGCTAGTGGCGCCCGGGAGACCGGGGAGCTGTTTTTT. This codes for CASGARETGELFF.

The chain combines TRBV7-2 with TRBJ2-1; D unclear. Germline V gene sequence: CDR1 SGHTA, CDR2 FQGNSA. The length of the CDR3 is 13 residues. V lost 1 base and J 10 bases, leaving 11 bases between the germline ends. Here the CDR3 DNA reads TGTGCCAGCAGCTTAGATCTGACGTCAGAGCAGTTCTTC. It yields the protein CASSLDLTSEQFF.

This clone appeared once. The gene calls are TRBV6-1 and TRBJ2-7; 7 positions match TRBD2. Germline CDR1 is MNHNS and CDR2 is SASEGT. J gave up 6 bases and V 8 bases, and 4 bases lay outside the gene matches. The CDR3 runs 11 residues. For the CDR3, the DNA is TGTGCCAGCGGGACTATGGGCGAGCAGTACTTC. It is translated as CASGTMGEQYF.

DNA for the CDR3: TGTGCCATCAGTGAAGGACCTAACCTTAATCAGCCCCAGCATTTT. Amino acid sequence: CAISEGPNLNQPQHF. The chain is built from TRBV10-3 and TRBJ1-5, with D unclear. Germline V gene sequence: CDR1 ENHRY, CDR2 SYGVKD. Between the trimmed V and J ends, which lost 3 bases and 4 bases, there was a span of 13 bases. The CDR3 runs to 15 residues.

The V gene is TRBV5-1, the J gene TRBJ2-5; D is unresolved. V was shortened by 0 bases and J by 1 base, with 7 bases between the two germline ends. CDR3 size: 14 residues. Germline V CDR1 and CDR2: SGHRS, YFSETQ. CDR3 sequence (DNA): TGCGCCAGCAGCTTGGGATCTACCCAAGAGACCCAGTACTTC. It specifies CASSLGSTQETQYF.

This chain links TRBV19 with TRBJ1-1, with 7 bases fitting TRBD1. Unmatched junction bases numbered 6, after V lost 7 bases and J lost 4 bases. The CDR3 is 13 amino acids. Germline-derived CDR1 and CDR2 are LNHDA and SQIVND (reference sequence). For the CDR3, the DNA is TGTGCCAGTATGGACAGGCCCTCCACTGAAGCTTTCTTT. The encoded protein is CASMDRPSTEAFF.